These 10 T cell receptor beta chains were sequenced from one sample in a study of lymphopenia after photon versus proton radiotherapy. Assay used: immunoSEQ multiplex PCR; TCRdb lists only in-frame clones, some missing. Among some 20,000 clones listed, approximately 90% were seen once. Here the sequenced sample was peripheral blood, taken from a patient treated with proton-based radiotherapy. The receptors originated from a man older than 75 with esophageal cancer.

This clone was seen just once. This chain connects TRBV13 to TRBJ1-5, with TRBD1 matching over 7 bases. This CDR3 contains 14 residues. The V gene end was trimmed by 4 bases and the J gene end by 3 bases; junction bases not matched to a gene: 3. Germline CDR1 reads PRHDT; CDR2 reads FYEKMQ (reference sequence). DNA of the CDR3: TGTGCCAGCAGCTACGGGACAGTCAATCAGCCCCAGCATTTT. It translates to CASSYGTVNQPQHF.

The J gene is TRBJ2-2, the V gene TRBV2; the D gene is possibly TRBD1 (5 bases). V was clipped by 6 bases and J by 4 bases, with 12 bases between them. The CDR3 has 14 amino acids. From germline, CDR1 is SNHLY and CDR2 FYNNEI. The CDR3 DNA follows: TGTGCCAGCAGACCAGGGTGGACCACCGGGGAGCTGTTTTTT. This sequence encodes CASRPGWTTGELFF.

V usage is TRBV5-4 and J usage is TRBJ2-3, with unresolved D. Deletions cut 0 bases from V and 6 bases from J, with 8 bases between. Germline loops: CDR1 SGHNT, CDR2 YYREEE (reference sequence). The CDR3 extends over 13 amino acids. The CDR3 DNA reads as TGTGCCAGCAGCTTGGGTATCGAGGATACGCAGTATTTT. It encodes CASSLGIEDTQYF.

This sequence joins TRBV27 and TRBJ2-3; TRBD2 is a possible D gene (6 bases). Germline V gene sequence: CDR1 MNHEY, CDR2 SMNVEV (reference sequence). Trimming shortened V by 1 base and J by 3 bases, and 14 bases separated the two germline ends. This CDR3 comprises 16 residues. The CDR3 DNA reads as TGTGCCAGCAGTTTATTTGGGTTTAGCGGAACAGATACGCAGTATTTT. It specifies CASSLFGFSGTDTQYF.

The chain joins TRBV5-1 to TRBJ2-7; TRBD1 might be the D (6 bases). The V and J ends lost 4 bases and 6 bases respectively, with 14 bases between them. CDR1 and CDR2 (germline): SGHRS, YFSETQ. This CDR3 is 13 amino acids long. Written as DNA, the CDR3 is TGCGCCAGCAGCCGGGACACCGCAGGCGAGCAGTACTTC. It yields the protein CASSRDTAGEQYF.

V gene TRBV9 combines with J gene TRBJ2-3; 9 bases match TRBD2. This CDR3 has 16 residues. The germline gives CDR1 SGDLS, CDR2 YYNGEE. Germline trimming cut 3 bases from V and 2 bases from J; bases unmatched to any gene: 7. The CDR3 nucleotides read TGTGCCAGCAGCGGAGTTGAGCGGGAGGCCACAGATACGCAGTATTTT. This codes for CASSGVEREATDTQYF.

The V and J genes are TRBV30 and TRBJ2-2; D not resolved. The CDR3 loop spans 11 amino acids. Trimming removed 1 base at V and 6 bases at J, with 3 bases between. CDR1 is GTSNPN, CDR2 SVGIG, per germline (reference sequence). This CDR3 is CAWSEAGELFF. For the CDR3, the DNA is TGTGCCTGGAGTGAAGCCGGGGAGCTGTTTTTT.

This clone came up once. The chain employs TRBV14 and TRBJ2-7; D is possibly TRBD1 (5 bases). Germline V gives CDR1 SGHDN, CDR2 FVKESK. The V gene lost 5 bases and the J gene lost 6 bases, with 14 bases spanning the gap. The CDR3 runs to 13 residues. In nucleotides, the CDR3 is TGTGCCAGCAGCTCCCTTATCAGGGCCGAGCAGTACTTC. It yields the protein CASSSLIRAEQYF.

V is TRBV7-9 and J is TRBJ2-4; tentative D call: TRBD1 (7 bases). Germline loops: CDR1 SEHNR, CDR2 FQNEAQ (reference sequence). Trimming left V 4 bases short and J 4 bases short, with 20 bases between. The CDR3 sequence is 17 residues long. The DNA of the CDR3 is TGTGCCAGCAGCTCCCCGGGCCTCGCAGGGGGGAAAAACATTCAGTACTTC. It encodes CASSSPGLAGGKNIQYF.

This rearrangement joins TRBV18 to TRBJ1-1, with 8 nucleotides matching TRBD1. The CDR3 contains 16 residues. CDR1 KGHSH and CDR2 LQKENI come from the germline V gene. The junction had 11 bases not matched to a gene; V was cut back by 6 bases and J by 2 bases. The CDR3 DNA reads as TGTGCCAGCTCTACCTCACAGGGGGGGAAAAACACTGAAGCTTTCTTT. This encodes CASSTSQGGKNTEAFF.